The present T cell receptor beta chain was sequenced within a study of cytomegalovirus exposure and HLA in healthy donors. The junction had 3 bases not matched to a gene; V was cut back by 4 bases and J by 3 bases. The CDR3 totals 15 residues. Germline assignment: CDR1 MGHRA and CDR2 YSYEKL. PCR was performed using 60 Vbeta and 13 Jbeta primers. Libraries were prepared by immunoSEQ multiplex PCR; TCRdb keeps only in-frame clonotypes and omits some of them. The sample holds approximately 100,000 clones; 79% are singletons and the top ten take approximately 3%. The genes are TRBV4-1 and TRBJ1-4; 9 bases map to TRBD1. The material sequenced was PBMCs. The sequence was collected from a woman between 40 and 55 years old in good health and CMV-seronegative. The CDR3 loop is CASSPDRGPNEKLFF. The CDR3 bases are TGCGCCAGCAGCCCGGACAGGGGTCCTAATGAAAAACTGTTTTTT.